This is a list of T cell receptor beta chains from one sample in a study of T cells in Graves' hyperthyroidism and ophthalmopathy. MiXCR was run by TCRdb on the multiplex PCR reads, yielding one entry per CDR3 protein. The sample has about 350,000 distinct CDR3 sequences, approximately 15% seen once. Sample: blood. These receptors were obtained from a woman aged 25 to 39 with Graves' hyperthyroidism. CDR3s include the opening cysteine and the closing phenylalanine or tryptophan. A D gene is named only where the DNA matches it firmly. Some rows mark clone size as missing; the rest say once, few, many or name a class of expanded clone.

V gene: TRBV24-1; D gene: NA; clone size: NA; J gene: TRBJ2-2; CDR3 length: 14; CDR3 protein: CATSPLRNTGELFF; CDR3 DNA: TGTGCCACCTCGCCACTGCGGAACACCGGGGAGCTGTTTTTT
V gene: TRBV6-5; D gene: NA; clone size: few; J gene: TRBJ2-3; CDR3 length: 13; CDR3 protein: CASSYGYGDTQYF; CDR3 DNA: TGTGCCAGCAGTTACGGATACGGCGATACGCAGTATTTT
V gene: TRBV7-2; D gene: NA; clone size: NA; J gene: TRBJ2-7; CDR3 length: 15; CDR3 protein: CASSLGGPGSYEQYF; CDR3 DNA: TGTGCCAGCAGCTTAGGCGGACCGGGCTCCTACGAGCAGTACTTC
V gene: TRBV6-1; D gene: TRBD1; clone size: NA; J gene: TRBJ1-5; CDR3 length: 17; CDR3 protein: CATPSGRDRVNNQPQHF; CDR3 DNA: TGTGCCACCCCCTCTGGCCGGGACAGGGTGAACAATCAGCCCCAGCATTTT
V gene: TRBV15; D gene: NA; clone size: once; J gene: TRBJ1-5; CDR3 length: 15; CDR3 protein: CATSRLLELEKPQHF; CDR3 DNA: TGTGCCACCAGCAGGTTACTTGAATTGGAAAAGCCCCAGCATTTT
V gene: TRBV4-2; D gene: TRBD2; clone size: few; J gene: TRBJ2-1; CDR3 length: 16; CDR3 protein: CASSRGTRIVRNEQFF; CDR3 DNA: TGTGCCAGCAGCCGCGGGACTAGGATCGTACGTAATGAGCAGTTCTTC
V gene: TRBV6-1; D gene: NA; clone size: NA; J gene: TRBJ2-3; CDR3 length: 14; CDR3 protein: CASGRGLGTDTQYF; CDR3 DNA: TGTGCCAGCGGCCGAGGGCTGGGGACAGATACGCAGTATTTT
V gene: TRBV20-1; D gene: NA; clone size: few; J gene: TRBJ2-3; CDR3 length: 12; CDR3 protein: CSARPRTDTQYF; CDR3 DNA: TGCAGTGCTAGACCCCGCACAGATACGCAGTATTTT
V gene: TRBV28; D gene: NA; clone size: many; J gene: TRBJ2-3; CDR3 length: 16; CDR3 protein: CASSTPVGVKEDTQYF; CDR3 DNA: TGTGCCAGCAGTACCCCGGTGGGAGTAAAGGAAGATACGCAGTATTTT
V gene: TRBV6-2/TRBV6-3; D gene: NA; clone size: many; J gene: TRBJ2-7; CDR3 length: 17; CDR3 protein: CASSYFVDRTLSYEQYF; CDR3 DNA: TGTGCCAGCAGTTACTTTGTCGACAGGACCCTCTCCTACGAGCAGTACTTC
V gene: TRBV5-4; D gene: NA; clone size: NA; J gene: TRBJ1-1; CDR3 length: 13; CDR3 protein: CASRDIMNTEAFF; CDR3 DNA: TGTGCCAGCAGGGACATTATGAACACTGAAGCTTTCTTT
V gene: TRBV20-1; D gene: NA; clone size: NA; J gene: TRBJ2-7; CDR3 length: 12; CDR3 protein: CSAHRNSYEQYF; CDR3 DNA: TGCAGTGCTCACAGGAACTCCTACGAGCAGTACTTC
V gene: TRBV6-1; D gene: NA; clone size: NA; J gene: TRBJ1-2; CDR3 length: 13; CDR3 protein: CASTSTRLYGYTF; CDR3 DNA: TGTGCCAGCACATCGACACGGCTCTATGGCTACACCTTC
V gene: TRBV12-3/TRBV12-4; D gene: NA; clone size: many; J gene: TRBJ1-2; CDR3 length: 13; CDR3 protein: CASSFRELDGYTF; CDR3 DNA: TGTGCCAGCAGCTTTCGGGAACTGGATGGCTACACCTTC
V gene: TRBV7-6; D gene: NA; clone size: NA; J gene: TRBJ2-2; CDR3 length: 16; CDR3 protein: CASISNLGGPTGELFF; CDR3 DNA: TGTGCCAGCATCTCGAATCTAGGGGGTCCCACCGGGGAGCTGTTTTTT
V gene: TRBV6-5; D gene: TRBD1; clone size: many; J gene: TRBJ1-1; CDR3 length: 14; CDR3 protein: CASSYGAGGTEAFF; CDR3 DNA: TGTGCCAGCAGTTACGGGGCAGGGGGCACTGAAGCTTTCTTT
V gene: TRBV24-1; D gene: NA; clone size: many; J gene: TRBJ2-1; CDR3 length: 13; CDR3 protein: CATSDQNGNEQFF; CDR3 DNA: TGTGCCACCAGTGATCAGAACGGAAATGAGCAGTTCTTC
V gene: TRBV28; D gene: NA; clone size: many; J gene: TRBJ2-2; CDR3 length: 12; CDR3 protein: CASSEDLGELFF; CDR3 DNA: TGTGCCAGCAGTGAAGATCTCGGGGAGCTGTTTTTT
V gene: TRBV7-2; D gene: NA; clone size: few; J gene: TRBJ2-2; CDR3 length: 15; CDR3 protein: CASTLTEANTGELFF; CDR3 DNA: TGTGCCAGCACCTTAACAGAAGCGAACACCGGGGAGCTGTTTTTT
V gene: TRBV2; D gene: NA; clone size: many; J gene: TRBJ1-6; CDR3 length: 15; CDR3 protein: CASSEGHGGNSPLHF; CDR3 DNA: TGTGCCAGCAGTGAAGGGCATGGGGGTAATTCACCCCTCCACTTT
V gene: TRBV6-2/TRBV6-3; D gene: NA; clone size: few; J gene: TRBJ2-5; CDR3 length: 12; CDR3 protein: CVSSYSRETQYF; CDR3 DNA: TGTGTCAGCAGTTACTCCAGAGAGACCCAGTACTTC
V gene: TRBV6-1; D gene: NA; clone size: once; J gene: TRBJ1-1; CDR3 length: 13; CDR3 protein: CASHRQENTEAFF; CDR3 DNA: TGTGCCAGCCACCGACAGGAGAACACTGAAGCTTTCTTT
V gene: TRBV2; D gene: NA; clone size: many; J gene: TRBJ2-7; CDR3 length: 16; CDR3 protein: CASNHLTDNLTYEQYF; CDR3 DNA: TGTGCCAGCAATCATTTGACGGATAACCTAACCTACGAGCAGTACTTC
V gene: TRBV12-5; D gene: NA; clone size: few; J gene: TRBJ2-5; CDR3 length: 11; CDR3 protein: CASAQEETQYF; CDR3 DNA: TGTGCTAGTGCCCAAGAAGAGACCCAGTACTTC
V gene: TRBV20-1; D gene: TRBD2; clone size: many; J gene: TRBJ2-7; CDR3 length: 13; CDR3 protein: CSARKRETYEQYF; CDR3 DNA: TGCAGTGCTAGAAAGCGGGAAACCTACGAGCAGTACTTC
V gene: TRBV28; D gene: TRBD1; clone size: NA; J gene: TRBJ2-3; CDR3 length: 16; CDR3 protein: CASSLWGTGGADTQYF; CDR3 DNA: TGTGCCAGCAGTTTATGGGGGACAGGGGGTGCGGATACGCAGTATTTT
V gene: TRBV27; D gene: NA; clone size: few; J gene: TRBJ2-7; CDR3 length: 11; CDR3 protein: CASGYPPEQYF; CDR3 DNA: TGTGCCAGCGGCTACCCACCCGAGCAGTACTTC
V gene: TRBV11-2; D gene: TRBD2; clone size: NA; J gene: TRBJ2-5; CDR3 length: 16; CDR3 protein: CASSLSGSGSRETQYF; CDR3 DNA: TGTGCCAGCAGCTTAAGCGGTAGCGGGAGCCGGGAGACCCAGTACTTC
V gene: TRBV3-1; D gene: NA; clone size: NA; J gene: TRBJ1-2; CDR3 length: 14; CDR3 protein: CASSQAVGDYGYTF; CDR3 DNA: TGTGCCAGCAGCCAAGCAGTCGGAGACTATGGCTACACCTTC
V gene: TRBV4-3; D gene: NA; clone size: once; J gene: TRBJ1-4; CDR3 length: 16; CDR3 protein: CASSPWGPRLNEKLFF; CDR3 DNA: TGCGCCAGCAGCCCCTGGGGGCCTAGGCTTAATGAAAAACTGTTTTTT
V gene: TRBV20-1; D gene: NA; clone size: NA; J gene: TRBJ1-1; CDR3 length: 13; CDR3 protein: CSARRTVNTEAFF; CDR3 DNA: TGCAGTGCTAGAAGGACGGTGAACACTGAAGCTTTCTTT
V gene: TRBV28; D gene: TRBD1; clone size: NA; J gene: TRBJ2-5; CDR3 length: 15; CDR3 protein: CAGSLGGQGQETQYF; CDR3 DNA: TGTGCTGGCAGTTTGGGTGGACAGGGACAAGAGACCCAGTACTTC
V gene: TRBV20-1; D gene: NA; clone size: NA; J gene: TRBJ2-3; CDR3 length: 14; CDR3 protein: CSARRGGGTDAQYF; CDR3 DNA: TGCAGTGCTCGGAGGGGTGGGGGCACAGATGCGCAGTATTTT
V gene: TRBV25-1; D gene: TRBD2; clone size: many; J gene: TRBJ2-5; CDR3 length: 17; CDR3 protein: CASSEYSSGRYQETQYF; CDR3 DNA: TGTGCCAGCAGTGAATACTCTAGCGGAAGGTACCAAGAGACCCAGTACTTC
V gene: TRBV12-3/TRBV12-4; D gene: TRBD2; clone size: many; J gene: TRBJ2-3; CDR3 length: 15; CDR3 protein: CASSTSGSWGDTQYF; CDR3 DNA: TGTGCCAGCAGCACTAGCGGGAGTTGGGGAGATACGCAGTATTTT
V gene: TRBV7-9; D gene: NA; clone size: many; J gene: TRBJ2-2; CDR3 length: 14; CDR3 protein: CASSSGADTGELFF; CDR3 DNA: TGTGCCAGCAGCTCCGGAGCGGACACCGGGGAGCTGTTTTTT
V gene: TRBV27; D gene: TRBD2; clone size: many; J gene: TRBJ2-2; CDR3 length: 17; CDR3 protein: CASSLSPTGGGTGELFF; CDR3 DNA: TGTGCCAGCAGTTTATCCCCTACGGGAGGTGGTACCGGGGAGCTGTTTTTT
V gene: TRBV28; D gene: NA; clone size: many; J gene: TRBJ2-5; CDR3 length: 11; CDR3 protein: CASSRGETQYF; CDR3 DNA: TGTGCCAGCAGTAGGGGGGAGACCCAGTACTTC
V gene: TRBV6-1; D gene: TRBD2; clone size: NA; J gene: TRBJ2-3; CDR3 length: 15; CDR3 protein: CASTSTASGRDTQYF; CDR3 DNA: TGTGCCAGCACCTCTACGGCTAGCGGGAGAGATACGCAGTATTTT
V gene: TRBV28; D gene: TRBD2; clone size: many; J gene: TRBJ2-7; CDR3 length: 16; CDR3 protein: CASSGLAGGVAYEQYF; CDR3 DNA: TGTGCCAGCAGCGGACTAGCGGGAGGGGTCGCCTACGAGCAGTACTTC
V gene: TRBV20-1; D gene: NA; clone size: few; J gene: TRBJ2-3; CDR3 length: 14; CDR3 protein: CSARKTANTDTQYF; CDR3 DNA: TGCAGTGCTAGAAAGACAGCCAACACAGATACGCAGTATTTT